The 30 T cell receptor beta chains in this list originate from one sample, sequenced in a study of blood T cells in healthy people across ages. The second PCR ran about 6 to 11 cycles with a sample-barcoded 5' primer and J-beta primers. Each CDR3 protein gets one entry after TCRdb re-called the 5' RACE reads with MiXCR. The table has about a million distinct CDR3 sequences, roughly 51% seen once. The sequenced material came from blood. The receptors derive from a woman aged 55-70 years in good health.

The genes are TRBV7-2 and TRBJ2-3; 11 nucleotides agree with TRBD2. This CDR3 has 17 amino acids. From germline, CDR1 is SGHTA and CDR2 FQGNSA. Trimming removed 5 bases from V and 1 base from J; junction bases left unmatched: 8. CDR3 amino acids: CASSPRLAGLGTDTQYF. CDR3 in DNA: TGTGCCAGCAGCCCCCGACTAGCGGGATTGGGCACAGATACGCAGTATTTT. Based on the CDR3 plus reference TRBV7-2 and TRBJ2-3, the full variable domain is GAGVSQSPSNKVTEKGKDVELRCDPISGHTALYWYRQSLGQGLEFLIYFQGNSAPDKSGLPSDRFSAERTGGSVSTLTIQRTQQEDSAVYLCASSPRLAGLGTDTQYFGPGTRLTVL.

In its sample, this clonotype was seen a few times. The CDR3 nucleotides are TGCAGTGCTATGAGCAGGGTGGGCAGGAGCTACGAGCAGTACTTC. Protein product: CSAMSRVGRSYEQYF. V usage is TRBV20-1 and J usage is TRBJ2-7; D perhaps matches TRBD1 (5 bases). Germline CDR1 and CDR2: DFQATT and SNEGSKA (reference sequence). Trimming took off 4 bases at V and 3 bases at J, with 19 bases between the two ends. The CDR3 length is 15 residues.

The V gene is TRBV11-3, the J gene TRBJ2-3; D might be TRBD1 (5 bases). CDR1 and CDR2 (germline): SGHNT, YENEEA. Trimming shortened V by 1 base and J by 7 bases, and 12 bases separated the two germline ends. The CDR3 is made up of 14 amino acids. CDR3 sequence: CASSLVRGSHTQYF. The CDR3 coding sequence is TGTGCCAGCAGCTTAGTTAGGGGTAGTCATACGCAGTATTTT.

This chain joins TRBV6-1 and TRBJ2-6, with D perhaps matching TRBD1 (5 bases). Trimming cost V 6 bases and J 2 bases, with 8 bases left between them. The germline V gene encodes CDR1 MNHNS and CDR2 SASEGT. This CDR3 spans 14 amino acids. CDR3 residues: CASRLTAGANVLTF. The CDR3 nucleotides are TGTGCCAGCAGGTTGACAGCTGGGGCCAACGTCCTGACTTTC.

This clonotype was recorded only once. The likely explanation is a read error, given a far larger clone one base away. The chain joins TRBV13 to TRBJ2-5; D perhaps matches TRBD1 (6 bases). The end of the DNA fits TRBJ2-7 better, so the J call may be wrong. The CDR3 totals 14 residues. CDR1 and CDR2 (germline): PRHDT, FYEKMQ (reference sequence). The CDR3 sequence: CVSSLGQGSYEQYF. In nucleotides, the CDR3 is TGTGTCAGCAGCTTAGGCCAGGGGTCGTACGAGCAGTACTTC.

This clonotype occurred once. In nucleotides, the CDR3 is TGCAGTGCTACCCGGACTAGCGGTCACAATGAGCAGTTCTTC. Its translation is CSATRTSGHNEQFF. The chain employs TRBV20-1 and TRBJ2-1; 10 bases align to TRBD2. This CDR3 has 14 amino acids. Trimming cost V 4 bases and J 5 bases; bases outside gene matches: 5. CDR1 and CDR2 from the germline V gene are DFQATT and SNEGSKA (reference sequence).

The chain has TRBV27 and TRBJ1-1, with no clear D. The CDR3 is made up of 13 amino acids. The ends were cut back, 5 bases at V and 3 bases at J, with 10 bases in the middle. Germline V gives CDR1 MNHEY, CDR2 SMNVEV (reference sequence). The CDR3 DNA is TGTGCCAGCAGTCTTAGGGAGGACACTGAAGCTTTCTTT. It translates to CASSLREDTEAFF.

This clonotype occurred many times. Written as DNA, the CDR3 is TGTGCCAGCAGCTGGGACAGGGAAGAGACCCAGTACTTC. It yields the protein CASSWDREETQYF. The rearrangement links TRBV5-6 to TRBJ2-5; 9 bases fit TRBD1. The CDR3 loop spans 13 amino acids. The trim removed 3 bases at V and 3 bases at J, leaving 0 bases unmatched. The germline V gene encodes CDR1 SGHDT and CDR2 YYEEEE.

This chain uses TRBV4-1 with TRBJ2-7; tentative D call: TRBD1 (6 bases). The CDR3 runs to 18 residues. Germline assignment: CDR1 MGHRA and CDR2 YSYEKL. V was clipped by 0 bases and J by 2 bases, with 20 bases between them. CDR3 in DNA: TGCGCCAGCAGCCAAGAACCCCGGACCGTGACAGGTACCTACGAGCAGTACTTC. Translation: CASSQEPRTVTGTYEQYF.

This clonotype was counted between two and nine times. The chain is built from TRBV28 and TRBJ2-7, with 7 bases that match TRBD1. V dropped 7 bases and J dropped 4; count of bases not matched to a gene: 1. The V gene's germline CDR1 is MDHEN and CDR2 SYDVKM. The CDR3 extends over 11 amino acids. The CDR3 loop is CASKDRYEQYF. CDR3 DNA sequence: TGTGCCAGCAAGGACAGGTACGAGCAGTACTTC.

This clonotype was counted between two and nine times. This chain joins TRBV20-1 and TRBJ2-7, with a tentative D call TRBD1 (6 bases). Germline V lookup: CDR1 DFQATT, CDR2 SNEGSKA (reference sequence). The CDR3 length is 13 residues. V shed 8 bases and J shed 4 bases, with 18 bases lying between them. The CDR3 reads CSFRDKGPYEQYF. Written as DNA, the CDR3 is TGCAGTTTCAGGGACAAGGGTCCTTACGAGCAGTACTTC.

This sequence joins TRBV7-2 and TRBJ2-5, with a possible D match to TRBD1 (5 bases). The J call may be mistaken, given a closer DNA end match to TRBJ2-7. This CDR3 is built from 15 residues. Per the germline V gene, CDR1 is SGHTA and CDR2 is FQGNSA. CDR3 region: CASSLSRGAGGEQYF. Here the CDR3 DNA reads TGTGCCAGCAGCTTAAGTAGGGGCGCAGGCGGCGAGCAGTACTTC.

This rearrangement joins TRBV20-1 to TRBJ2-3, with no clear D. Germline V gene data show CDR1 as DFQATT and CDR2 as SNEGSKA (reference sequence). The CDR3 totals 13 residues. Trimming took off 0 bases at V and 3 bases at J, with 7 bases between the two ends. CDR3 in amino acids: CSARDLATDTQYF. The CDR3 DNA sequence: TGCAGTGCTAGAGATTTGGCTACAGATACGCAGTATTTT.

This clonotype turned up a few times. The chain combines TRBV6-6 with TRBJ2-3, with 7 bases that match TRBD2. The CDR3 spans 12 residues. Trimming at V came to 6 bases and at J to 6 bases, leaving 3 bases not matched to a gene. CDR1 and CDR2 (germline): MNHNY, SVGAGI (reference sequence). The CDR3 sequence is CASSLREDTQYF. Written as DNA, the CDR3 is TGTGCCAGCAGCTTGCGGGAGGATACGCAGTATTTT.

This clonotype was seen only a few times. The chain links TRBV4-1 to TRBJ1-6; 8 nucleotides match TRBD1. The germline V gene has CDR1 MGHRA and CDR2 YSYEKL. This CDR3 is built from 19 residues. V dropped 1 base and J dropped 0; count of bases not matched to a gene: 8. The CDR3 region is CASSQGRQGLSSYNSPLHF. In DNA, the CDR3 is TGCGCCAGCAGCCAAGGCCGACAGGGGTTAAGCTCCTATAATTCACCCCTCCACTTT.

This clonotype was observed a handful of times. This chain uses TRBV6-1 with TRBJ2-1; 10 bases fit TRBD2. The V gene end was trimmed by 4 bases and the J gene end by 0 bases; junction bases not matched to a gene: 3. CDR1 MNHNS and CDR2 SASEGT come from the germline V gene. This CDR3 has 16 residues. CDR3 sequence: CASSGPSGSSYNEQFF. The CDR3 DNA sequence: TGTGCCAGCAGTGGCCCTAGCGGGAGCTCCTACAATGAGCAGTTCTTC.

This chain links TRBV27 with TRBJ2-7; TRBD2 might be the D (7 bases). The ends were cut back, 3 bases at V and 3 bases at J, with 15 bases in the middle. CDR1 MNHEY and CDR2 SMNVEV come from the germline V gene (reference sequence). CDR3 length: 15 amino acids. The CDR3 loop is CASSLGGGRLYEQYF. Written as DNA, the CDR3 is TGTGCCAGCAGTTTGGGGGGGGGCAGACTCTACGAGCAGTACTTC.

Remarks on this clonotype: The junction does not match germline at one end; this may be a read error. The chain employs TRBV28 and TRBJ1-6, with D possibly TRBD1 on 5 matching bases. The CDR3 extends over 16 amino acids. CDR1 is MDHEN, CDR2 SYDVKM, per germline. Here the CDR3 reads CASGLLTVVGLSPLHF. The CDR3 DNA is TGTGCCAGCGGTTTATTGACGGTAGTGGGGCTTTCACCCCTCCACTTT. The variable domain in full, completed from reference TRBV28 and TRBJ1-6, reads DVKVTQSSRYLVKRTGEKVFLECVQDMDHENMFWYRQDPGLGLRLIYFSYDVKMKEKGDIPEGYSVSREKKERFSLILESASTNQTSMYLCASGLLTVVGLSPLHFGNGTRLTVT.

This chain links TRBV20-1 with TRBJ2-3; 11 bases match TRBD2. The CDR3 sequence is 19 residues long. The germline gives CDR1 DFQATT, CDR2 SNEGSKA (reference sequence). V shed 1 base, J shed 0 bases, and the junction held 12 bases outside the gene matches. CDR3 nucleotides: TGCAGTGCTAGAGCACCGAGACTAGCGGGGCCGAGGAGCACAGATACGCAGTATTTT. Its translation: CSARAPRLAGPRSTDTQYF.

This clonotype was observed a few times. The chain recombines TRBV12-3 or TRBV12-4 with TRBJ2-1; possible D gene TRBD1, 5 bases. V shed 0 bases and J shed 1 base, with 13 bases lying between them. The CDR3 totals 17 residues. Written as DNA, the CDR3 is TGTGCCAGCAGTTTAGCGGTGGGGCCCGAGTCCTACAATGAGCAGTTCTTC. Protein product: CASSLAVGPESYNEQFF.

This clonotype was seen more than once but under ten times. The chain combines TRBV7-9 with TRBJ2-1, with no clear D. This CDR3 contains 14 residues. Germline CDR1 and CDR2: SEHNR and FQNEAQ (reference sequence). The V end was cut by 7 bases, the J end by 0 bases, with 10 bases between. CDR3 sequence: CASTTPSSYNEQFF. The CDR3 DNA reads TGTGCCAGCACAACACCCAGCTCCTACAATGAGCAGTTCTTC.

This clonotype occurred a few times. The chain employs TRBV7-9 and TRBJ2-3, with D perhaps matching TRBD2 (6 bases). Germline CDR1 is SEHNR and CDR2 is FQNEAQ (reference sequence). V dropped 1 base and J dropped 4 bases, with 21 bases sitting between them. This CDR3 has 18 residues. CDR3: CASSLVLLRDAFPDTQYF. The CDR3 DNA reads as TGTGCCAGCAGCTTAGTTCTTCTGCGGGACGCCTTTCCAGATACGCAGTATTTT.

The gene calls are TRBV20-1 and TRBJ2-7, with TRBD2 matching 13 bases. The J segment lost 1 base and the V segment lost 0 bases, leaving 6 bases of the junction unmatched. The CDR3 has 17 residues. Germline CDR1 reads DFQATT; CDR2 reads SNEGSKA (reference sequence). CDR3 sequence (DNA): TGCAGTGCTAGAGACCTGAGGGGACTAGCGGGGTCCTACGAGCAGTACTTC. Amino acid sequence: CSARDLRGLAGSYEQYF.

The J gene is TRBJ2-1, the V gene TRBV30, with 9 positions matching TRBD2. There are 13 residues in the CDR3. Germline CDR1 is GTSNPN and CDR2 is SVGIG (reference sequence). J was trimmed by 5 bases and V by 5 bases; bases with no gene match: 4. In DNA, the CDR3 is TGTGCCTGGGCGACTAGCGGCAACAATGAGCAGTTCTTC. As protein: CAWATSGNNEQFF.

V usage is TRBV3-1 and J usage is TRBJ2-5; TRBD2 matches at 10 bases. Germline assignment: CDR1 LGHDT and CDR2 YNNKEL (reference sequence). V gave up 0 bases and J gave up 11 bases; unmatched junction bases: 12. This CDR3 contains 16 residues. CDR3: CASSQEAASGSDEQYF. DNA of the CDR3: TGTGCCAGCAGCCAAGAAGCAGCTAGCGGGAGCGATGAGCAGTACTTC.

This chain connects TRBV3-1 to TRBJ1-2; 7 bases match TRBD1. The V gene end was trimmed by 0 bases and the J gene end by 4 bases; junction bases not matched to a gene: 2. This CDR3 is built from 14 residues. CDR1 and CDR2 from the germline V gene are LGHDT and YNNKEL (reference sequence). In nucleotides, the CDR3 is TGTGCCAGCAGCCAAGAGAGGGACAGCTATGGCTACACCTTC. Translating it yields CASSQERDSYGYTF.

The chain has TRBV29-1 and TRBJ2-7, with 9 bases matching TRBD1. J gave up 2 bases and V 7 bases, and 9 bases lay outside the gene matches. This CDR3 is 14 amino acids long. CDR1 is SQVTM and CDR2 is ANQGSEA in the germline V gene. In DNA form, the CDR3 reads TGCAGCGGCACAGCCGGGACAGGGCCCTACGAGCAGTACTTC. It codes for CSGTAGTGPYEQYF.

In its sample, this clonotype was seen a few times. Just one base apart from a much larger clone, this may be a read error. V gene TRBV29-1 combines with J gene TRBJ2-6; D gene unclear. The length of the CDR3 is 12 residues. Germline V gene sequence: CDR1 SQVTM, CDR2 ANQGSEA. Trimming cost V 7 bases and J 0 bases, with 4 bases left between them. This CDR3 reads CSGGSGANVLTF. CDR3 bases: TGCAGCGGGGGCTCTGGGGCCAACGTCCTGACTTTC.

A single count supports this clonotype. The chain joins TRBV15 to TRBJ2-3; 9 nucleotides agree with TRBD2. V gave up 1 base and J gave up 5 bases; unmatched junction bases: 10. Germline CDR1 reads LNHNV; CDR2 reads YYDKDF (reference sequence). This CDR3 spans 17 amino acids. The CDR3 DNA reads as TGTGCCACCAGCAGAGGAGAGCTAGCGGGATTTAGAGATACGCAGTATTTT. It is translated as CATSRGELAGFRDTQYF.

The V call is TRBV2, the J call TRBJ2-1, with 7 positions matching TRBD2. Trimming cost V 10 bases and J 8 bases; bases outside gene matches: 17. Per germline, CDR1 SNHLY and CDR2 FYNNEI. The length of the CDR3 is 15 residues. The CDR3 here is CATAHSAGVGDEQFF. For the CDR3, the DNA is TGTGCCACCGCCCACTCGGCGGGAGTCGGGGATGAGCAGTTCTTC. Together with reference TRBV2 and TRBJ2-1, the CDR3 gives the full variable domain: EPEVTQTPSHQVTQMGQEVILRCVPISNHLYFYWYRQILGQKVEFLVSFYNNEISEKSEIFDDQFSVERPDGSNFTLKIRSTKLEDSAMYFCATAHSAGVGDEQFFGPGTRLTVL.